The sequence of this TCR beta chain was determined in a study of shared clonotypes between healthy human individuals. The authors divided CD4+ cells into CD45RA+ naive and CD45RA-negative memory subsets. Germline CDR1 SGHDN, CDR2 FVKESK. Trimming stripped 1 base from V and 6 bases from J, with 11 bases between. The CDR3 loop spans 14 amino acids. TCRdb's copy holds only in-frame clones and misses some; the assay was immunoSEQ multiplex PCR. The top ten hold 0.1% to 0.15% of the sample, which has about 2 million clones, roughly 96% seen once. The receptor was derived from a man aged 18 to 30 in good health. Sequencing was done on a sample of naive CD4+ T cells sorted from blood. Stated subset: CD45RA+ positively selected. The chain employs TRBV14 and TRBJ2-3; no reliable D call. The DNA for the CDR3 is TGTGCCAGCAGCCAAGCCCCAGGTGGGGATACGCAGTATTTT. Its translation is CASSQAPGGDTQYF.